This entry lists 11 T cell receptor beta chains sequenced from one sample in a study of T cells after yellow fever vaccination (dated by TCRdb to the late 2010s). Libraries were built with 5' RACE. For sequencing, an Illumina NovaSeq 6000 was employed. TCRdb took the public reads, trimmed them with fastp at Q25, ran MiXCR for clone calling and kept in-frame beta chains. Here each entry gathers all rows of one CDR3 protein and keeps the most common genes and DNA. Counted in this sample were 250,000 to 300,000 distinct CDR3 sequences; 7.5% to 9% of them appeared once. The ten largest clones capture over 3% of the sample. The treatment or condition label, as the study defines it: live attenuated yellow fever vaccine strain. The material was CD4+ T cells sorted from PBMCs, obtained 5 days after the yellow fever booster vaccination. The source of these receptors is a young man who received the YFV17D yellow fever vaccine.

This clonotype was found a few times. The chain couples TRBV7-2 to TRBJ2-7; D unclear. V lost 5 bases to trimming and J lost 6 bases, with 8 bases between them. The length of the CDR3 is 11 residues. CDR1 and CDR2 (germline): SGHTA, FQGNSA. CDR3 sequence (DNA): TGTGCCAGCAGCCAGGCTTCCGAGCAGTACTTC. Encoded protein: CASSQASEQYF.

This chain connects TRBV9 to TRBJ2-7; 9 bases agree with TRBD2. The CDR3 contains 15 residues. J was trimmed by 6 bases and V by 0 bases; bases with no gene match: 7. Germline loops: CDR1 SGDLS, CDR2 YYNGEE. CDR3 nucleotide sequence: TGTGCCAGCAGCGTAGATCCTAGCGGGGTTGGCGAGCAGTACTTC. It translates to CASSVDPSGVGEQYF.

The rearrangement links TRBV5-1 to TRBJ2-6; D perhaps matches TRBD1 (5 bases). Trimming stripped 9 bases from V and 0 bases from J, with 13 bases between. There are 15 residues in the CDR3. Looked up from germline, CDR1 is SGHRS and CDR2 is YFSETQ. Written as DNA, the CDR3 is TGCGCCACCTCCCCAGGGAACTCTGGGGCCAACGTCCTGACTTTC. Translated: CATSPGNSGANVLTF.

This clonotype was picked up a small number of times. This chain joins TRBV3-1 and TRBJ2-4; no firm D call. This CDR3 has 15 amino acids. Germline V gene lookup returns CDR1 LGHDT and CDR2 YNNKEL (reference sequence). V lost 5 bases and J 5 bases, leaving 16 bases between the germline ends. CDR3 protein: CASSTYGNPQNIQYF. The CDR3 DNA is TGTGCCAGCAGCACCTATGGGAACCCCCAAAACATTCAGTACTTC.

DNA of the CDR3: TGCGCCAGCAGCCAAGGACTAGCGGGGGGCCGGGAGACCCAGTACTTC. This translates into CASSQGLAGGRETQYF. The chain joins TRBV4-3 to TRBJ2-5; 13 bases are a match to TRBD2. CDR3 length: 16 residues. V lost 1 base and J lost 5; bases outside the gene matches: 4. Germline values: CDR1 LGHNA, CDR2 YSLEER.

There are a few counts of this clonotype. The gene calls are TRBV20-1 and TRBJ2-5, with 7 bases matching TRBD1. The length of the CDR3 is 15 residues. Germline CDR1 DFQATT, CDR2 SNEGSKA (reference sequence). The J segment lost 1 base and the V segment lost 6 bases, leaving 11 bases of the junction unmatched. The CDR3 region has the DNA TGCAGTGCCCTGCATAGTTCAGGGGGCCAAGAGACCCAGTACTTC. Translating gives CSALHSSGGQETQYF.

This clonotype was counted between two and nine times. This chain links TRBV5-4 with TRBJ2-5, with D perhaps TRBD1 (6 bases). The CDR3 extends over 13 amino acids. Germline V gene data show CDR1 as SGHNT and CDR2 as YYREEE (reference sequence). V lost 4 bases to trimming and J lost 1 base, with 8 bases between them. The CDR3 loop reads CASSTDSQETQYF. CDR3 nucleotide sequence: TGTGCCAGCAGCACGGACAGCCAAGAGACCCAGTACTTC.

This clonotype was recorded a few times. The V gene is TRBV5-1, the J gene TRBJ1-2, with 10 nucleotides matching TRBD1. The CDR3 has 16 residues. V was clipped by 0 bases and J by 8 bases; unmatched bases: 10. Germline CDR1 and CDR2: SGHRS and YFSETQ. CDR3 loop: CASSLDGTGVWNGYTF. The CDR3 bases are TGCGCCAGCAGCTTGGACGGGACAGGGGTCTGGAACGGCTACACCTTC.

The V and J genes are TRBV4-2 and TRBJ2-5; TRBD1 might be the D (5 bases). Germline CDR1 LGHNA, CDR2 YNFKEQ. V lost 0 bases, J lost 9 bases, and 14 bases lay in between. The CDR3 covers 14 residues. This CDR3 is CASSQEVAPRAQYF. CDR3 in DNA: TGTGCCAGCAGCCAAGAGGTAGCCCCCAGGGCCCAGTACTTC.

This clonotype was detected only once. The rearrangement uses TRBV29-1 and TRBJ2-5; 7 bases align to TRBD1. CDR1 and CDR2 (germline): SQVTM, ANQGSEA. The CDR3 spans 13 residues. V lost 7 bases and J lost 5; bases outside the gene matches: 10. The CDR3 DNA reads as TGCAGCGCCCACAGGGGAAGATTCGAGACCCAGTACTTC. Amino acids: CSAHRGRFETQYF. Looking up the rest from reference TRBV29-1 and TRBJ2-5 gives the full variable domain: SAVISQKPSRDICQRGTSLTIQCQVDSQVTMMFWYRQQPGQSLTLIATANQGSEATYESGFVIDKFPISRPNLTFSTLTVSNMSPEDSSIYLCSAHRGRFETQYFGPGTRLLVL.

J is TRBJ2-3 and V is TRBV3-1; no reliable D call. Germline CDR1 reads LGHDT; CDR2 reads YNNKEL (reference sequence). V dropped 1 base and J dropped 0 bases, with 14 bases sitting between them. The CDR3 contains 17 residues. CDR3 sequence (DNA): TGTGCCAGCAGCCAAGGACGGAGTTCCGGAAGCACAGATACGCAGTATTTT. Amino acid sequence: CASSQGRSSGSTDTQYF.